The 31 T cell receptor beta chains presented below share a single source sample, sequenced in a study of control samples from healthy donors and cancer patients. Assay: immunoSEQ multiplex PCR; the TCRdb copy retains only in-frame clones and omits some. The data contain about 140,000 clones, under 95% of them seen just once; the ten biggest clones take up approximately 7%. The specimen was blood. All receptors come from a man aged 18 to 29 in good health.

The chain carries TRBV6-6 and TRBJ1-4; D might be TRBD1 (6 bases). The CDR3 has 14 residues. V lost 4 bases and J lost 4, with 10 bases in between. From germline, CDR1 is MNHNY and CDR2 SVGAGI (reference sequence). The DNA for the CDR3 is TGTGCCAGCAGTTCACAGGGCGTTAATGAAAAACTGTTTTTT. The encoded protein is CASSSQGVNEKLFF.

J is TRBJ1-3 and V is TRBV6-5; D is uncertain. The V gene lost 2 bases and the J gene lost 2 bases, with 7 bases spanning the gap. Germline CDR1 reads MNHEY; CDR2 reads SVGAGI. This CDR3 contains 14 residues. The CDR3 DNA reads TGTGCCAGCAGTTACACGGAAGCTGGAAACACCATATATTTT. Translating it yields CASSYTEAGNTIYF.

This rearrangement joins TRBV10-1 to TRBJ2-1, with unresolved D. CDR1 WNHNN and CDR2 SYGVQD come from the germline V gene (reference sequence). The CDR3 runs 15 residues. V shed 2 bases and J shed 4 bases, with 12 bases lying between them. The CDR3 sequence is CASSEGEPSYNEQFF. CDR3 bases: TGCGCCAGCAGTGAGGGGGAACCCTCTTACAATGAGCAGTTCTTC.

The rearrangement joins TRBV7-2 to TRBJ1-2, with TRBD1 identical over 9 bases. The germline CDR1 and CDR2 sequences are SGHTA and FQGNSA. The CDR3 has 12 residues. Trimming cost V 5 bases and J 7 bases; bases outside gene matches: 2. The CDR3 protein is CASSPGQGGYTF. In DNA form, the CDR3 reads TGTGCCAGCAGCCCGGGACAGGGTGGCTACACCTTC.

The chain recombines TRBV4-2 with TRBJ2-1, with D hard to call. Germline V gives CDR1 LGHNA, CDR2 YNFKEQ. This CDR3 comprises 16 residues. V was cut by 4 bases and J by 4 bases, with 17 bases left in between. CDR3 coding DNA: TGTGCCAGCAGCCCATCGATAAACCAATTATACAATGAGCAGTTCTTC. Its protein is CASSPSINQLYNEQFF.

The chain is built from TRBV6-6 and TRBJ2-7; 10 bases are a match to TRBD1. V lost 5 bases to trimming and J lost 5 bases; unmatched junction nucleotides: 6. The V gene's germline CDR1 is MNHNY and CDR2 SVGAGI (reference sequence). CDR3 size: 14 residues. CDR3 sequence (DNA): TGTGCCAGCAGTGGCCGGACAGGGGGGGACGAGCAGTACTTC. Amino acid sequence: CASSGRTGGDEQYF.

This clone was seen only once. The CDR3 nucleotides are TGTGCCAGCAGTTACACCCTGTCCGGGGGGGAGACCCAGTACTTC. Translated: CASSYTLSGGETQYF. The V and J genes are TRBV6-6 and TRBJ2-5, with TRBD2 matching over 7 bases. Looked up from germline, CDR1 is MNHNY and CDR2 is SVGAGI (reference sequence). V was pared by 2 bases and J by 5 bases, with 8 bases of the junction left unmatched. CDR3 length equals 15 residues.

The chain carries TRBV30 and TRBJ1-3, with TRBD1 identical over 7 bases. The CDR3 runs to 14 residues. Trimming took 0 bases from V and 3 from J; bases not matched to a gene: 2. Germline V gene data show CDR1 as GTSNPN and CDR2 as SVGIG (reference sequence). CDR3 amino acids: CAWSVQGIGNTIYF. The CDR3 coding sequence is TGTGCCTGGAGTGTACAGGGGATTGGAAACACCATATATTTT.

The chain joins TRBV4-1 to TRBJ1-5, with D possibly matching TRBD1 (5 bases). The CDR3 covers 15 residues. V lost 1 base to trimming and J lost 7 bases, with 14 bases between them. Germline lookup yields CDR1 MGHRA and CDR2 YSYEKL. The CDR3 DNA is TGCGCCAGCAGCCAAGCAGTTTTCAGGGACCAGCCCCAGCATTTT. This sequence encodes CASSQAVFRDQPQHF.

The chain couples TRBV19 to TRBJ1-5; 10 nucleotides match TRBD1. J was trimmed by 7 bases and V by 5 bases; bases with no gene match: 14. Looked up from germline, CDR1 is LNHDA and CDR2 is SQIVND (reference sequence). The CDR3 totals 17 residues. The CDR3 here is CASSFPPTGGARQPQHF. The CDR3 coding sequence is TGTGCCAGTAGTTTCCCTCCGACAGGGGGCGCCAGGCAGCCCCAGCATTTT. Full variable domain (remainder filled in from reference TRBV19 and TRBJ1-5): DGGITQSPKYLFRKEGQNVTLSCEQNLNHDAMYWYRQDPGQGLRLIYYSQIVNDFQKGDIAEGYSVSREKKESFPLTVTSAQKNPTAFYLCASSFPPTGGARQPQHFGDGTRLSIL.

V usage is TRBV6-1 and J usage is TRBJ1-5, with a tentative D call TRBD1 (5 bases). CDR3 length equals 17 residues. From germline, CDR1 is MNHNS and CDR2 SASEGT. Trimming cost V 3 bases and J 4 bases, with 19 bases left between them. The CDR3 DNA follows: TGTGCCAGCAGTGATCGTCAGGGTTCTTTCTATAATCAGCCCCAGCATTTT. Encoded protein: CASSDRQGSFYNQPQHF.

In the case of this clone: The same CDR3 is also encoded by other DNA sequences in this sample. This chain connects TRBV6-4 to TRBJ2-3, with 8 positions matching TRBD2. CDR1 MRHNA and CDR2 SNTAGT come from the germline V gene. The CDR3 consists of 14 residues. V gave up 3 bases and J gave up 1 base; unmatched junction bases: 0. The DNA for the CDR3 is TGTGCCAGCAGTGAAGCGGGGGGCACAGATACGCAGTATTTT. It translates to CASSEAGGTDTQYF.

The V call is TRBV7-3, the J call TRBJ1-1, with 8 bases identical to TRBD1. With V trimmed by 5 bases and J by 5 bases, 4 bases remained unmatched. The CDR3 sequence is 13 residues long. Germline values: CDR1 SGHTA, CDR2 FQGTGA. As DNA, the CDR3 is TGTGCCAGCAGCCGTGACAGGGGAACTGAAGCTTTCTTT. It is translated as CASSRDRGTEAFF. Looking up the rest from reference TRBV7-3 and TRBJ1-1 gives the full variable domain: GAGVSQTPSNKVTEKGKYVELRCDPISGHTALYWYRQSLGQGPEFLIYFQGTGAADDSGLPNDRFFAVRPEGSVSTLKIQRTERGDSAVYLCASSRDRGTEAFFGQGTRLTVV.

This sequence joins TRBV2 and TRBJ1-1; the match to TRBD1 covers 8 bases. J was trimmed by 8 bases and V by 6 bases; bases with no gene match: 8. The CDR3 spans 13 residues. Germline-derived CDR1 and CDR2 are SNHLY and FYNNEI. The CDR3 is CASRMPGQGEAFF. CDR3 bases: TGTGCCAGCAGGATGCCCGGACAGGGCGAAGCTTTCTTT. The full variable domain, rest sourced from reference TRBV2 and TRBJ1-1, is EPEVTQTPSHQVTQMGQEVILRCVPISNHLYFYWYRQILGQKVEFLVSFYNNEISEKSEIFDDQFSVERPDGSNFTLKIRSTKLEDSAMYFCASRMPGQGEAFFGQGTRLTVV.

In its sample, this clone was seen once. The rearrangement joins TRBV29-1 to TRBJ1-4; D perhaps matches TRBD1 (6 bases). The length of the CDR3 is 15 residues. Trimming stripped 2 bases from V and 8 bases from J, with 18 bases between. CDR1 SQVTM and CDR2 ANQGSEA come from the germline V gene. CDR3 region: CSVETDTGAPEKLFF. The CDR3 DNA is TGCAGCGTTGAAACGGACACGGGGGCGCCGGAAAAACTGTTTTTT.

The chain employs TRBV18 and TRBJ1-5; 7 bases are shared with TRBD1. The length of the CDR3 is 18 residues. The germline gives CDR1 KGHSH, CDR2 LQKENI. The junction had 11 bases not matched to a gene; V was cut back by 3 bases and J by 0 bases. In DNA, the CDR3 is TGTGCCAGCTCACCCGGGACAGACACCTTTAATAGCAATCAGCCCCAGCATTTT. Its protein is CASSPGTDTFNSNQPQHF.

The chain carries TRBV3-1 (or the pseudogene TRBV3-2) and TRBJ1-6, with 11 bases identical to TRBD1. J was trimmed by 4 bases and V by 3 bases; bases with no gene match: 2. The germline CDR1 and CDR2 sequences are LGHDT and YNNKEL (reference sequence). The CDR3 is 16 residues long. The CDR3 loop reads CASSHRDRGYNSPLHF. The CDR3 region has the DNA TGTGCCAGCAGCCACCGGGACAGGGGGTATAATTCACCCCTCCACTTT.

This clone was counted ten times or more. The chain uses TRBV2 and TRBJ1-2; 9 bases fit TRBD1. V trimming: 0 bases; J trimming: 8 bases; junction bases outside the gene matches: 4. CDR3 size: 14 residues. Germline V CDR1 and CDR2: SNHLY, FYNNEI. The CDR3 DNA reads TGTGCCAGCAGTGAAGCTGGACAGGGGCGCGGCTACACCTTC. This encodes CASSEAGQGRGYTF.

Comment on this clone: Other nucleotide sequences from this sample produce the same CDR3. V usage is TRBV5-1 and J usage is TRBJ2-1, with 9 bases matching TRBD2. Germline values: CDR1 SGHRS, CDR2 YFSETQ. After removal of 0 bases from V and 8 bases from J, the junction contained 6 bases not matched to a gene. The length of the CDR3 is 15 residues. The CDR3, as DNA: TGCGCCAGCAGCTTGGGTGCGGGGGGGCCCTATGAGCAGTTCTTC. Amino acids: CASSLGAGGPYEQFF.

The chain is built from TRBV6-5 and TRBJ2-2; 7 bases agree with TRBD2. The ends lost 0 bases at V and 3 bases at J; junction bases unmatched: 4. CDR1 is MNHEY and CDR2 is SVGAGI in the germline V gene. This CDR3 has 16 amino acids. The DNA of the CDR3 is TGTGCCAGCAGTTACTCGATTGGGGGGGACACCGGGGAGCTGTTTTTT. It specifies CASSYSIGGDTGELFF.

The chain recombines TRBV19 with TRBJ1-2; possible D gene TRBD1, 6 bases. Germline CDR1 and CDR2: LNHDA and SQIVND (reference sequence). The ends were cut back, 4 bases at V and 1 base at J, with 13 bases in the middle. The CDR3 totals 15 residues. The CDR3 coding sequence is TGTGCCAGTAGTAGAACAGGGTCGGGTAACTATGGCTACACCTTC. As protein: CASSRTGSGNYGYTF.

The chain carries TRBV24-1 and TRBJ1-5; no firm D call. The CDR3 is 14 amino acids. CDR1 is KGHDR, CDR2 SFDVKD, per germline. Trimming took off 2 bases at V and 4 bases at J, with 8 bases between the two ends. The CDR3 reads CATSDWTGNQPQHF. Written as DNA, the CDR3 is TGTGCCACCAGTGATTGGACGGGAAATCAGCCCCAGCATTTT.

For the CDR3, the DNA is TGTGCCAGCAGCCAAATTGACAGGGAAAAAGGCTACACCTTC. Translation: CASSQIDREKGYTF. This sequence joins TRBV3-1 (or the pseudogene TRBV3-2) and TRBJ1-2, with 7 bases aligning to TRBD1. There are 14 residues in the CDR3. V gave up 2 bases and J gave up 8 bases; unmatched junction bases: 8. Germline CDR1 LGHDT, CDR2 YNNKEL (reference sequence).

The CDR3 region has the DNA TGCGCCAGCAGCCAAGATAAGGACACGGGGGTGGGAAACACCATATATTTT. Translated, it gives CASSQDKDTGVGNTIYF. This chain joins TRBV4-3 and TRBJ1-3, with D possibly being TRBD1 (5 bases). The germline gives CDR1 LGHNA, CDR2 YSLEER. V gave up 0 bases and J gave up 4 bases, with 16 bases separating them. The CDR3 sequence is 17 residues long.

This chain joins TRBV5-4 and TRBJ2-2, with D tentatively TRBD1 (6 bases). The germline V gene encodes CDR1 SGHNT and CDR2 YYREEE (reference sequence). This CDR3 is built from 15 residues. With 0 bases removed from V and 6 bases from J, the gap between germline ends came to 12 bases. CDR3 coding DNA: TGTGCCAGCAGCTTGGGCTACAGGGATTCCGGGGAGCTGTTTTTT. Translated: CASSLGYRDSGELFF.

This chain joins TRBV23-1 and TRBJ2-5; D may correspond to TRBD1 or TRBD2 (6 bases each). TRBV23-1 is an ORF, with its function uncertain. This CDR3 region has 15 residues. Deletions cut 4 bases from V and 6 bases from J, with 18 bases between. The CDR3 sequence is CASSRPNREEQTQYF. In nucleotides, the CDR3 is TGCGCCAGCAGTCGACCAAACAGGGAGGAGCAGACCCAGTACTTC.

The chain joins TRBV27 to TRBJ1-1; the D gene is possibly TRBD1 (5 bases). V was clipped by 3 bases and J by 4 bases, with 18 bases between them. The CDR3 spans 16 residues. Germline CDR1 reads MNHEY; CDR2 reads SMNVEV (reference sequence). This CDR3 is CASSFNGQGVATEAFF. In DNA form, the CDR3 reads TGTGCCAGCAGTTTTAACGGGCAGGGCGTCGCCACTGAAGCTTTCTTT.

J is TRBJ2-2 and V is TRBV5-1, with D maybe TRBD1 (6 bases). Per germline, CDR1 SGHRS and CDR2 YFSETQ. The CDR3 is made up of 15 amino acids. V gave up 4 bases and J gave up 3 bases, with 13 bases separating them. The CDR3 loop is CASSPRGPDTGELFF. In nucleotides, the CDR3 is TGCGCCAGCAGCCCCAGGGGCCCGGACACCGGGGAGCTGTTTTTT.

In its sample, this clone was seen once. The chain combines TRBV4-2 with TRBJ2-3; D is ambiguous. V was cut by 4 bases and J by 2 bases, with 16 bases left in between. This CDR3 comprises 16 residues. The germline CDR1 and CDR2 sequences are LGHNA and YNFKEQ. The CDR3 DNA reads TGTGCCAGCAGCCCCAGTGGTACCGCTGACACAGATACGCAGTATTTT. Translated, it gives CASSPSGTADTDTQYF.

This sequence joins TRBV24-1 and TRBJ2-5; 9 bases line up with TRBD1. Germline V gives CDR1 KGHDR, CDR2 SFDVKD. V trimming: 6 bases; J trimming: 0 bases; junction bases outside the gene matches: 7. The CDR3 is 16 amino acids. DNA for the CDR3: TGTGCCACCAGTCTACCGGGACAGGGTTACCAAGAGACCCAGTACTTC. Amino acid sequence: CATSLPGQGYQETQYF.

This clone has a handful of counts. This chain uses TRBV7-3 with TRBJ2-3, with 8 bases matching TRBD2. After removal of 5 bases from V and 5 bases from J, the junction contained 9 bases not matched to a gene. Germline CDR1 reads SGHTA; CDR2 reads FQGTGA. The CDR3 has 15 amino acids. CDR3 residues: CASSQQAGEVDTQYF. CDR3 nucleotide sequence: TGTGCCAGCAGCCAACAAGCGGGGGAGGTAGATACGCAGTATTTT. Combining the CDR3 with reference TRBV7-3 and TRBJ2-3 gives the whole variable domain GAGVSQTPSNKVTEKGKYVELRCDPISGHTALYWYRQSLGQGPEFLIYFQGTGAADDSGLPNDRFFAVRPEGSVSTLKIQRTERGDSAVYLCASSQQAGEVDTQYFGPGTRLTVL.